This section outlines one T cell receptor beta chain sequence together with its context. Its antigen is unknown. The data were taken from a study of shared clonotypes between healthy human individuals. Overall study findings and caveats: Generation probabilities were higher for clonotypes shared across all four sorted-subset donors than for unshared ones. In this cohort, only blood was sampled, and tissue repertoires likely differ.

Terminally differentiated effector memory CD45RA+ cells were left out of the naive CD8 fraction, which was CD45RO-negative and positively selected for CCR7. Donors had no recently reported acute infections or vaccinations and were HIV-negative. Replicate sorted-subset PCRs were loaded with around 200 ng DNA, 30,000 to 35,000 T cell genomes. Here immunoSEQ multiplex PCR was the method, and the copy in TCRdb shows in-frame clones only, minus some. Of roughly 570,000 clones listed, roughly 98% are singletons. V trimming: 4 bases; J trimming: 2 bases; junction bases outside the gene matches: 15. The CDR3 contains 17 residues. Germline-derived CDR1 and CDR2 are SQVTM and ANQGSEA.

Sequencing used naive CD8+ T cells sorted from blood. This receptor was obtained from a man aged 25 to 45 in good health. V gene TRBV29-1 combines with J gene TRBJ2-7; 9 positions agree with TRBD1. Written as DNA, the CDR3 is TGCAGCGTTGCTTTATATTTGATGGGACAGGGTGCCTACGAGCAGTACTTC. Translated: CSVALYLMGQGAYEQYF.